This record looks at one TCR beta chain sequence and its context. No antigen is known for it. Generated by immunoSEQ multiplex PCR, the TCRdb table keeps only in-frame clones and is missing some. The sample has around 140,000 clones; 89% are singletons. The sample is drawn from a study of T cell responses to AZD1222 COVID-19 vaccine. Findings and limits, study-wide: Seropositivity was recorded at baseline in only a handful of AZD1222 recipients. It should be noted that donors were predominantly white British and more often female, and clonal diversity was possibly underestimated. Targets within unmutated variant regions were reportedly found for nearly half of spike-specific TCRs.

Per the germline V gene, CDR1 is LGHNA and CDR2 is YSLEER. With 1 base clipped from V and 2 bases from J, the junction kept 7 bases outside the gene matches. The CDR3 contains 18 residues. This sample comprised peripheral blood, obtained on day 0 of AZD1222 vaccination. The receptor was derived from an adult in good health. The chain is built from TRBV4-3 and TRBJ2-6; 8 bases map to TRBD1. In DNA form, the CDR3 reads TGCGCCAGCAGCCAAGTGCCGACAGGGGCTACTGGGGCCAACGTCCTGACTTTC. Encoded protein: CASSQVPTGATGANVLTF.